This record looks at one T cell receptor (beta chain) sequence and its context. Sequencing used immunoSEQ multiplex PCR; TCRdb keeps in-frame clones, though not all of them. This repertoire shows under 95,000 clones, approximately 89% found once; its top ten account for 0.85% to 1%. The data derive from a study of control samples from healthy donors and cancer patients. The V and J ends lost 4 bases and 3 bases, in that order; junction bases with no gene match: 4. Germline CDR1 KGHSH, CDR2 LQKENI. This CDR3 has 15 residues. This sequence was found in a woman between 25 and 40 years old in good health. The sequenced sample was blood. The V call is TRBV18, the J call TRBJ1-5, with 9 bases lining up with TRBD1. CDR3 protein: CASSRGQGNNQPQHF. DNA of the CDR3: TGTGCCAGCTCACGCGGACAGGGGAACAATCAGCCCCAGCATTTT.